These 12 T cell receptor beta chains share one sample of origin, sequenced in a study of T cells in Graves' hyperthyroidism and ophthalmopathy. Amplification yielded TCR beta CDR3 regions, with RNA transcripts as the source. A set of HTBI primers served as the primers for a first-round RT-PCR of the TCR CDR3. MiXCR, run by TCRdb on the multiplex PCR reads, gives a single entry per CDR3 protein. The profile shows approximately 600,000 distinct CDR3 sequences, about 14% of them singletons. The sequencing sample was made of blood. Receptors originate from a young woman with Graves' hyperthyroidism that later progressed to Graves' ophthalmopathy.

This clonotype occurred many times. The rearrangement links TRBV24-1 to TRBJ2-2, with a weak D call TRBD1 (5 bases). V gave up 7 bases and J gave up 7 bases, with 9 bases separating them. Germline CDR1 is KGHDR and CDR2 is SFDVKD. This CDR3 has 12 amino acids. The CDR3 coding sequence is TGTGCCACCAGAGGGGCCGGCGGGGAGCTGTTTTTT. This translates into CATRGAGGELFF.

This clonotype was counted many times. V is TRBV5-1 and J is TRBJ1-1; no clear D. This CDR3 contains 13 residues. V dropped 0 bases and J dropped 6 bases, with 9 bases sitting between them. CDR1 is SGHRS and CDR2 is YFSETQ in the germline V gene. The CDR3 DNA follows: TGCGCCAGCAGCTTGGCCGCAGAGGCTGAAGCTTTCTTT. Translating gives CASSLAAEAEAFF.

This clonotype was found many times. The J gene is TRBJ2-3, the V gene TRBV27; TRBD2 is a possible D gene (6 bases). V was clipped by 5 bases and J by 3 bases, with 9 bases between them. CDR3 length: 13 amino acids. CDR1 and CDR2 from the germline V gene are MNHEY and SMNVEV (reference sequence). The CDR3 nucleotides are TGTGCCAGCAGTCAAGGGAGGACAGATACGCAGTATTTT. It yields the protein CASSQGRTDTQYF.

This clonotype was found many times. The rearrangement links TRBV30 to TRBJ2-2; D possibly corresponds to TRBD1 (5 bases). Germline V gene sequence: CDR1 GTSNPN, CDR2 SVGIG (reference sequence). Trimming pared 3 bases from V and 6 bases from J, leaving 8 bases between. CDR3 length equals 12 residues. CDR3 DNA sequence: TGTGCCTGGAGCATAGGGGCCGGGGAGCTGTTTTTT. This encodes CAWSIGAGELFF.

This clonotype has only a few counts. The V gene is TRBV5-1, the J gene TRBJ2-2; TRBD1 matches at 8 bases. Germline CDR1 is SGHRS and CDR2 is YFSETQ. The CDR3 has 18 residues. With 1 base clipped from V and 0 bases from J, the junction kept 8 bases outside the gene matches. DNA for the CDR3: TGCGCCAGCAGCTTGTTCGATCTGGGACAGGCGAACACCGGGGAGCTGTTTTTT. Residues: CASSLFDLGQANTGELFF.

The gene calls are TRBV11-2 and TRBJ2-3; D is perhaps TRBD1 (6 bases). The V end lost 2 bases, the J end lost 1 base, and 13 bases lay between the germline ends. The CDR3 sequence is 16 residues long. From germline, CDR1 is SGHAT and CDR2 FQNNGV. CDR3 sequence reads: CASSLRGIGGTDTQYF. Written as DNA, the CDR3 is TGTGCCAGCAGCTTAAGGGGGATAGGCGGCACAGATACGCAGTATTTT.

This clonotype was recorded at least ten times. The V call is TRBV20-1, the J call TRBJ2-1, with 10 bases lining up with TRBD2. This CDR3 has 15 residues. The germline CDR1 and CDR2 sequences are DFQATT and SNEGSKA (reference sequence). With 5 bases clipped from V and 2 bases from J, the junction kept 6 bases outside the gene matches. In DNA form, the CDR3 reads TGCAGTGCTGAAATGCTAGCGGGGGCCTACAATGAGCAGTTCTTC. This sequence encodes CSAEMLAGAYNEQFF.

This clonotype was counted a few times. The chain's CDR3 is CASSYGMRGYTF. The CDR3 DNA reads TGTGCCAGTAGTTACGGAATGCGAGGCTACACCTTC. The V and J genes are TRBV19 and TRBJ1-2; D gene uncertain. The V gene lost 5 bases and the J gene lost 8 bases, with 12 bases spanning the gap. Germline loops: CDR1 LNHDA, CDR2 SQIVND (reference sequence). This CDR3 contains 12 residues.

Of note for this clonotype: A read error is possible here, since a much larger clone lies one base away. The chain couples TRBV7-3 to TRBJ2-3; possibly TRBD2 for D (6 bases). The CDR3 loop spans 13 amino acids. In germline, CDR1 is SGHTA, CDR2 FQGTGA. The CDR3 sequence is CASSFLAPDTRYF. The DNA for the CDR3 is TGTGCCAGCAGCTTCCTAGCGCCAGATACGCGGTATTTT.

This clonotype came up many times. V usage is TRBV6-2 or TRBV6-3 and J usage is TRBJ2-1; the D gene is possibly TRBD2 (6 bases). The CDR3 consists of 15 residues. Germline V gene data show CDR1 as MNHEY and CDR2 as SVGEGT. The ends were cut back, 7 bases at V and 5 bases at J, with 18 bases in the middle. The DNA of the CDR3 is TGTGCCAGCACCGACGGGGGAGTAATCCACAATGAGCAGTTCTTC. It codes for CASTDGGVIHNEQFF.

The rearrangement links TRBV30 to TRBJ1-2; tentatively, D is TRBD1 (5 bases). Germline lookup yields CDR1 GTSNPN and CDR2 SVGIG (reference sequence). The CDR3 runs 12 residues. Trimming left V 2 bases short and J 7 bases short, with 11 bases between. The CDR3 protein is CAWSSGATGYTF. DNA for the CDR3: TGTGCCTGGAGTAGCGGGGCAACTGGCTACACCTTC. The whole variable domain, remainder taken from reference TRBV30 and TRBJ1-2, is SQTIHQWPATLVQPVGSPLSLECTVEGTSNPNLYWYRQAAGRGLQLLFYSVGIGQISSEVPQNLSASRPQDRQFILSSKKLLLSDSGFYLCAWSSGATGYTFGSGTRLTVV.

This clonotype was detected many times. The junction departs from the called germline gene at one end, perhaps through a read error. The J gene is TRBJ1-2, the V gene TRBV5-1; 9 bases are shared with TRBD1. The CDR3 has 13 residues. Looked up from germline, CDR1 is SGHRS and CDR2 is YFSETQ. The CDR3 spells CASSLGQGSGYTF. CDR3 nucleotide sequence: TGTGCCAGCAGTTTGGGACAGGGCTCCGGCTACACCTTC.